This TCR beta chain was identified in a study of control samples from healthy donors and cancer patients. CDR1 PRHDT and CDR2 FYEKMQ come from the germline V gene (reference sequence). V dropped 5 bases and J dropped 1; count of bases not matched to a gene: 3. This CDR3 has 14 residues. Clones were sequenced by immunoSEQ multiplex PCR, and TCRdb holds only the in-frame ones, with some missing. The sample lists 90,000 to 110,000 clones, around 89% occurring once. The chain employs TRBV13 and TRBJ2-7, with 9 positions matching TRBD1. Material: blood. The source of this sequence is a woman between 45 and 65 years old in good health. CDR3 nucleotide sequence: TGTGCCAGCAGCGGAGACAGGGGGTCCTACGAGCAGTACTTC. It encodes CASSGDRGSYEQYF. The full variable domain, rest sourced from reference TRBV13 and TRBJ2-7, is AAGVIQSPRHLIKEKRETATLKCYPIPRHDTVYWYQQGPGQDPQFLISFYEKMQSDKGSIPDRFSAQQFSDYHSELNMSSLELGDSALYFCASSGDRGSYEQYFGPGTRLTVT.